This entry describes one T cell receptor beta chain. No antigen is known for it. It has no much larger one-base neighbor in the sample; base qualities were not kept. Only healthy Caucasian donors were included. Three pairs of female monozygotic twins, all aged roughly 18 to 29 years, made up the twin cohort. Miltenyi CD45RO+ enrichment and human naive T-cell isolation kits were used to isolate memory (CD45RO+) and naive T cells from PBMC. The protocol used for the library was 5' RACE. Sequencing relied on an Illumina HiSeq 2000. A universal primer binding site was added through template switching, and the final cDNA carried a unique molecular identifier so that TCR cDNA molecules could be counted accurately. First-strand cDNA for TCR alpha and beta chains was synthesized from specific primers in the conserved constant-segment region. To control for contamination, each cDNA library was double barcoded with a SMART-Mk sample barcode plus Illumina barcodes. TruSeq adapter sequences and Illumina sample barcodes were added in two successive PCR steps. The Illumina HiSeq platform was used with custom primers to sequence TCR alpha and beta cDNA libraries. The paper's processing steps were these. Raw reads were processed with MiGEC to extract unique molecular identifiers, and MiXCR was used to determine CDR3 positions. For each individual, recombination models were inferred using an EM algorithm with the repgenHMM and IGoR tools. Shared clonotypes were analyzed with the tcR package in R, and sharing was normalized by the product of cloneset sizes. To study raw recombination free of thymic and clonal selection effects, out-of-frame nonproductive sequences were analyzed. The public reads were reprocessed in TCRdb via fastp at Q25 and MiXCR, keeping in-frame beta chains. Rows merge per CDR3 protein into single entries with the most common DNA and genes. Clone size and V and J calls follow TCRdb, not the original study. Present in this sample are roughly 240,000 distinct CDR3 sequences, 5.5% to 7% of which were seen just once. The top ten clonotypes cover 3% to 4.5% of the sample.

This record comes from a study of identical twins listed by TCRdb under 2016. Regarding the study in general: To test whether fetal clonotypes persist, this study deep-sequenced TCR alpha and beta repertoires from monozygotic twins, from unrelated adults of various ages, and from cord blood. To rule out contamination, replicate twin experiments were performed at different times with different library preparation protocols. Points the paper makes about the study in general: Because the same donors could not be followed over many years, the conclusions relied on cross-sectional statistical analysis. Zero-insertion analyses could be partly confounded by invariant T cells such as MAIT and iNKT, although diverse VJ usage argued against such confounding for most clonotypes. Abundant cord blood beta clonotypes carried fewer insertions; young adult naive repertoires showed a weaker similar trend, while memory repertoires showed none. Compared with coincidental sharing between unrelated individuals, out-of-frame TCR alpha sequences shared between twins had an excess of sequences with low generation probability. The excess sharing between twins in beta out-of-frame sequences was weaker because fewer shared sequences reduced the signal-to-noise ratio. In monozygotic twins, out-of-frame TCR alpha sharing was systematically underestimated by recombination models, although the models agreed with sharing between unrelated individuals.

From V the trimming removes 0 bases and from J it removes 2 bases, while the gene matches leave 6 bases of the junction unaccounted for. CDR1 and CDR2 were assigned from the germline V gene (reference sequence) as DFQATT and SNEGSKA. Taken from cysteine to phenylalanine, the CDR3 has 15 residues. Of the read, only the CDR3 DNA is kept; its 45 bases are in frame from base 1. This same sample was also taken into another study, of yellow fever vaccine responses in identical twins. Taken from the second paper: The T cell response to vaccination in identical twins was reported by the authors to appear partly convergent and partly personalized. Focusing on identical twins, the study followed the T cell clones that responded to the vaccine, and did so with precision.

The rearranged segments are TRBV20-1 and TRBJ2-5, with 7 middle bases fitting TRBD2. This receptor was obtained from a woman aged 18-29 years in good health. Specimen: memory (CD45RO+) T cells sorted from blood. Reading the label with the study, this specimen's cell subset or site is: CD45RO+ enriched T cells. The CDR3: CSARDPLAKQETQYF. The DNA sequence follows: TGCAGTGCTAGAGATCCACTAGCGAAACAAGAGACCCAGTACTTC.